These 29 T cell receptor beta chains share one sample of origin, sequenced in a study of shared clonotypes between healthy human individuals. Profiled with immunoSEQ multiplex PCR; TCRdb holds only in-frame clones, not every one. The profile shows over 2 million clones, 85% to 95% of them singletons. Sequencing was performed on naive CD4+ T cells from PBMCs. Subset here: CD45RA+ positively selected. The receptors derive from a man aged 18-30 years in good health. Some clones in this sample may be carry-over from other donors' samples.

About this clone: The germline gene is not matched at one end of the junction; a read error may be the cause. The chain links TRBV7-9 to TRBJ2-7; D is possibly TRBD2 (7 bases). CDR3 length: 17 amino acids. Looked up from germline, CDR1 is SEHNR and CDR2 is FQNEAQ (reference sequence). The CDR3 nucleotides read TGTGCCAACAGCCCCCAAATAATGCGGGAGAGGGGGAACGAGCAGTACTTC. Protein sequence: CANSPQIMRERGNEQYF.

The gene calls are TRBV4-2 and TRBJ1-1; D remains ambiguous. CDR1 and CDR2 from the germline V gene are LGHNA and YNFKEQ. This CDR3 contains 13 residues. V dropped 3 bases and J dropped 5 bases, with 10 bases sitting between them. In DNA, the CDR3 is TGTGCCAGCAGCCATGAAGTAAGGACTGAAGCTTTCTTT. This encodes CASSHEVRTEAFF.

The V gene is TRBV5-1, the J gene TRBJ1-4, with D possibly being TRBD1 (6 bases). The germline V gene encodes CDR1 SGHRS and CDR2 YFSETQ. V was shortened by 5 bases and J by 7 bases, with 15 bases between the two germline ends. This CDR3 contains 14 residues. As DNA, the CDR3 is TGCGCCAGCAGTAAGCAGGGGATAGGTGAAAAACTGTTTTTT. Its translation: CASSKQGIGEKLFF.

This clone was recorded only once. V usage is TRBV11-2 and J usage is TRBJ1-4; D remains unclear. Germline V gene lookup returns CDR1 SGHAT and CDR2 FQNNGV. The CDR3 has 14 amino acids. The ends were cut back, 5 bases at V and 7 bases at J, with 14 bases in the middle. The CDR3 reads CASSRGSVGEKLFF. The CDR3 DNA is TGTGCCAGCAGCAGAGGGAGCGTCGGTGAAAAACTGTTTTTT.

The genes are TRBV19 and TRBJ1-2; 12 bases are shared with TRBD1. This CDR3 region has 16 residues. Germline lookup yields CDR1 LNHDA and CDR2 SQIVND (reference sequence). V lost 3 bases to trimming and J lost 8 bases; unmatched junction nucleotides: 10. CDR3 sequence reads: CASSMEPGQGARGYTF. The CDR3 DNA is TGTGCCAGTAGTATGGAGCCGGGACAGGGGGCGCGAGGCTACACCTTC.

V and J are TRBV27 and TRBJ2-1; TRBD2 aligns across 10 bases. The V gene's germline CDR1 is MNHEY and CDR2 SMNVEV (reference sequence). After removal of 6 bases from V and 1 base from J, the junction contained 12 bases not matched to a gene. This CDR3 has 18 residues. The CDR3 loop reads CASSPFVAGGTSYNEQFF. CDR3 DNA: TGTGCCAGCAGCCCATTCGTAGCGGGAGGTACATCCTACAATGAGCAGTTCTTC.

This sequence joins TRBV19 and TRBJ1-1; D not resolved. Germline V gene lookup returns CDR1 LNHDA and CDR2 SQIVND (reference sequence). There are 13 residues in the CDR3. V was trimmed by 4 bases and J by 0 bases, leaving 6 bases between them. The DNA of the CDR3 is TGTGCCAGTAGTAAAGGGATGAACACTGAAGCTTTCTTT. This codes for CASSKGMNTEAFF.

J is TRBJ1-2 and V is TRBV18, with 9 bases matching TRBD1. Germline assignment: CDR1 KGHSH and CDR2 LQKENI. The CDR3 totals 15 residues. Trimming cost V 4 bases and J 6 bases; bases outside gene matches: 9. The CDR3 DNA is TGTGCCAGCTCACTGAGACAGGGGGTCAATGATGGCTACACCTTC. It is translated as CASSLRQGVNDGYTF.

The V call is TRBV5-1, the J call TRBJ2-3; no clear D. The CDR3 has 17 residues. The germline V gene encodes CDR1 SGHRS and CDR2 YFSETQ. V was clipped by 0 bases and J by 2 bases, with 16 bases between them. The DNA of the CDR3 is TGCGCCAGCAGCTTGGTCGCACAAGAGATTCCCACAGATACGCAGTATTTT. It codes for CASSLVAQEIPTDTQYF.

The chain links TRBV30 to TRBJ2-1, with unresolved D. Trimming pared 0 bases from V and 4 bases from J, leaving 22 bases between. The CDR3 runs 18 residues. Germline CDR1 reads GTSNPN; CDR2 reads SVGIG (reference sequence). The CDR3 sequence is CAWSVYPPLRSEYNEQFF. In DNA, the CDR3 is TGTGCCTGGAGTGTATACCCCCCGTTACGCAGCGAGTACAATGAGCAGTTCTTC.

CDR3 amino acids: CASSLYYTEAFF. The CDR3 coding sequence is TGTGCCAGCAGCTTGTATTACACTGAAGCTTTCTTT. This chain links TRBV5-4 with TRBJ1-1, with D unresolved. Germline CDR1 and CDR2: SGHNT and YYREEE (reference sequence). With 1 base removed from V and 3 bases from J, the gap between germline ends came to 4 bases. The CDR3 has 12 residues.

This chain uses TRBV11-2 with TRBJ2-1; D possibly corresponds to TRBD2 (6 bases). The length of the CDR3 is 18 residues. With 2 bases removed from V and 0 bases from J, the gap between germline ends came to 17 bases. Germline assignment: CDR1 SGHAT and CDR2 FQNNGV. The CDR3 here is CASSLLSVRRDSYNEQFF. CDR3 DNA: TGTGCCAGCAGCTTACTCTCGGTCCGGCGGGACTCCTACAATGAGCAGTTCTTC.

A remark on this clone: This same CDR3 is encoded by further DNA sequences in the sample. DNA of the CDR3: TGTGCCAGCAGCTTGGGCGGGGCCAAAAACATTCAGTACTTC. Translated, it gives CASSLGGAKNIQYF. The chain recombines TRBV5-6 with TRBJ2-4; D perhaps matches TRBD2 (5 bases). This CDR3 spans 14 amino acids. Germline V gives CDR1 SGHDT, CDR2 YYEEEE. V lost 0 bases, J lost 1 base, and 5 bases lay in between. Using reference TRBV5-6 and TRBJ2-4 for the parts outside the CDR3, the full variable domain is DAGVTQSPTHLIKTRGQQVTLRCSPKSGHDTVSWYQQALGQGPQFIFQYYEEEERQRGNFPDRFSGHQFPNYSSELNVNALLLGDSALYLCASSLGGAKNIQYFGAGTRLSVL.

The rearrangement joins TRBV5-1 to TRBJ2-5; 9 nucleotides align to TRBD1. The DNA end favors TRBJ2-7, so the J call may be wrong. Germline lookup yields CDR1 SGHRS and CDR2 YFSETQ. The CDR3 covers 14 residues. CDR3: CASSRDRELYEQYF. CDR3 coding DNA: TGCGCCAGCAGCCGGGACAGGGAGCTTTACGAGCAGTACTTC.

This clone turned up a few times. Other DNA sequences within the sample encode an identical CDR3. This chain joins TRBV30 and TRBJ1-1; D unclear. The germline V gene encodes CDR1 GTSNPN and CDR2 SVGIG (reference sequence). Trimming took 0 bases from V and 1 from J, leaving 6 bases between them. This CDR3 spans 13 amino acids. The CDR3 sequence: CAWSVRRNTEAFF. For the CDR3, the DNA is TGTGCCTGGAGTGTGCGCAGGAACACTGAAGCTTTCTTT. Full variable domain (missing parts from reference TRBV30 and TRBJ1-1): SQTIHQWPATLVQPVGSPLSLECTVEGTSNPNLYWYRQAAGRGLQLLFYSVGIGQISSEVPQNLSASRPQDRQFILSSKKLLLSDSGFYLCAWSVRRNTEAFFGQGTRLTVV.

The V gene is TRBV5-1, the J gene TRBJ2-7; D perhaps matches TRBD2 (5 bases). The CDR3 runs to 15 residues. The V gene's germline CDR1 is SGHRS and CDR2 YFSETQ. V dropped 4 bases and J dropped 6 bases, with 20 bases sitting between them. The CDR3 protein is CASSGNGLGGGEQYF. The DNA for the CDR3 is TGCGCCAGCAGCGGAAACGGACTGGGCGGAGGCGAGCAGTACTTC.

This chain uses TRBV7-9 with TRBJ2-3, with D uncertain. Germline V gene data show CDR1 as SEHNR and CDR2 as FQNEAQ (reference sequence). This CDR3 contains 15 residues. Trimming left V 5 bases short and J 2 bases short, with 14 bases between. Written as DNA, the CDR3 is TGTGCCAGCAGCATGAGCCTACCAGTCACAGATACGCAGTATTTT. Translation: CASSMSLPVTDTQYF.

The genes are TRBV18 and TRBJ1-1; possibly TRBD1 for D (6 bases). The CDR3 runs 16 residues. The germline CDR1 and CDR2 sequences are KGHSH and LQKENI. V dropped 1 base and J dropped 1 base, with 13 bases sitting between them. In DNA form, the CDR3 reads TGTGCCAGCTCACCACGGAGCAGGGGAGCGAACACTGAAGCTTTCTTT. Translated, it gives CASSPRSRGANTEAFF.

This clone appeared a single time. The sample holds other DNA sequences that translate to the same CDR3. The V call is TRBV6-5, the J call TRBJ1-3; D is undetermined. The CDR3 loop spans 13 amino acids. Germline V gene data show CDR1 as MNHEY and CDR2 as SVGAGI. V gave up 3 bases and J gave up 3 bases, with 6 bases separating them. The CDR3 loop is CASSYEVGNTIYF. CDR3 in DNA: TGTGCCAGCAGTTATGAGGTTGGAAACACCATATATTTT.

The V and J genes are TRBV6-1 and TRBJ2-7; no reliable D call. CDR1 MNHNS and CDR2 SASEGT come from the germline V gene. The CDR3 has 13 amino acids. V shed 2 bases and J shed 1 base, with 6 bases lying between them. CDR3 residues: CASSESPSYEQYF. The CDR3 DNA reads TGTGCCAGCAGTGAAAGTCCGTCCTACGAGCAGTACTTC.

The chain carries TRBV19 and TRBJ2-7, with 7 nucleotides matching TRBD2. The J segment lost 3 bases and the V segment lost 5 bases, leaving 13 bases of the junction unmatched. CDR1 LNHDA and CDR2 SQIVND come from the germline V gene (reference sequence). The CDR3 consists of 16 residues. CDR3 in amino acids: CASSPSEGGPIYEQYF. CDR3 in DNA: TGTGCCAGTAGTCCCTCGGAGGGAGGGCCAATCTACGAGCAGTACTTC.

J is TRBJ2-1 and V is TRBV15; 12 bases match TRBD2. Trimming cost V 0 bases and J 10 bases; bases outside gene matches: 4. The germline V gene encodes CDR1 LNHNV and CDR2 YYDKDF (reference sequence). There are 15 residues in the CDR3. As DNA, the CDR3 is TGTGCCACCAGCAGAGAGCGACTAGCGGGAGCGGAGCAGTTCTTC. Its protein product is CATSRERLAGAEQFF.

The J gene is TRBJ1-3, the V gene TRBV5-5; 10 positions match TRBD1. Germline assignment: CDR1 SGHKS and CDR2 YYEKEE (reference sequence). Trimming cost V 3 bases and J 3 bases; bases outside gene matches: 3. This CDR3 region has 15 residues. The CDR3 bases are TGTGCCAGCAGCTCAAGGACAGGGGGTGGAAACACCATATATTTT. This gives the protein CASSSRTGGGNTIYF.

The chain carries TRBV2 and TRBJ1-2; 8 bases are a match to TRBD1. Trimming at V came to 7 bases and at J to 5 bases, leaving 9 bases not matched to a gene. The CDR3 sequence is 14 residues long. Germline V CDR1 and CDR2: SNHLY, FYNNEI. The CDR3 spells CASIVGQGWYGYTF. Here the CDR3 DNA reads TGTGCCAGCATTGTAGGACAGGGATGGTATGGCTACACCTTC.

CDR3 region: CASTISGRFHEQYF. CDR3 in DNA: TGTGCCAGCACAATTAGCGGGAGGTTCCACGAGCAGTACTTC. V gene TRBV27 combines with J gene TRBJ2-7; 10 bases are a match to TRBD2. The trim removed 7 bases at V and 5 bases at J, leaving 8 bases unmatched. Germline V gives CDR1 MNHEY, CDR2 SMNVEV (reference sequence). The CDR3 runs 14 residues.

This chain links TRBV5-1 with TRBJ2-1; D may be TRBD2 (5 bases). Trimming stripped 4 bases from V and 10 bases from J, with 15 bases between. Germline values: CDR1 SGHRS, CDR2 YFSETQ. This CDR3 spans 13 amino acids. The CDR3 DNA is TGCGCCAGCAGCCTCGATCCGGGATCGGAGCAGTTCTTC. Encoded protein: CASSLDPGSEQFF.

This chain links TRBV27 with TRBJ2-1; 7 bases map to TRBD2. Germline trimming cut 5 bases from V and 6 bases from J; bases unmatched to any gene: 10. CDR1 MNHEY and CDR2 SMNVEV come from the germline V gene (reference sequence). CDR3 length equals 15 residues. The CDR3 loop is CASSPPRGGSNEQFF. The CDR3 coding sequence is TGTGCCAGCAGTCCCCCCCGTGGCGGGAGCAATGAGCAGTTCTTC.

V is TRBV5-8 and J is TRBJ2-2; the D is unclear. The CDR3 runs to 16 residues. Per the germline V gene, CDR1 is SGHTS and CDR2 is YDEGEE. The germline V and J ends were trimmed by 4 bases and 2 bases, with 15 bases remaining between them. The CDR3 nucleotides read TGTGCCAGCAGCGGAACCACAGAAACTAACACCGGGGAGCTGTTTTTT. It yields the protein CASSGTTETNTGELFF.

The chain links TRBV7-2 to TRBJ2-7; D gene unclear. Per germline, CDR1 SGHTA and CDR2 FQGNSA. The CDR3 runs 13 residues. Trimming cost V 6 bases and J 5 bases, with 14 bases left between them. CDR3 coding DNA: TGTGCCAGCAGTTTCGAAGGGCTCGACGAGCAGTACTTC. Encoded protein: CASSFEGLDEQYF. The full variable domain, rest sourced from reference TRBV7-2 and TRBJ2-7, is GAGVSQSPSNKVTEKGKDVELRCDPISGHTALYWYRQSLGQGLEFLIYFQGNSAPDKSGLPSDRFSAERTGGSVSTLTIQRTQQEDSAVYLCASSFEGLDEQYFGPGTRLTVT.